This TCR beta chain was observed in a study of T-cell memory formation after mild COVID-19. The germline gives CDR1 ENHRY, CDR2 SYGVKD. CDR3 size: 11 residues. V was clipped by 4 bases and J by 2 bases, with 3 bases between them. TCRdb itself ran the 5' RACE reads through MiXCR, one entry per CDR3 protein. The table records roughly 110,000 distinct CDR3 sequences, approximately 15% of them present only once. Sample: PBMCs or a T cell subset sorted from them (not recorded which). This TCR was recovered from a man aged 18 to 35 who had mild COVID-19 (a few samples of this study predate the infection). Cell type and time point are not known. V usage is TRBV10-3 and J usage is TRBJ2-7; D remains unclear. CDR3 in DNA: TGTGCCATCAGTGCGGCCTACGAGCAGTACTTC. It codes for CAISAAYEQYF.